A single sample gave rise to the 22 T cell receptor beta chains below, sequenced in a study of T-cell memory formation after mild COVID-19. Via MiXCR, TCRdb re-called the 5' RACE reads, giving one row per CDR3 protein. This table holds a few hundred thousand distinct CDR3 sequences, less than 25% found once. Sequencing used PBMCs or a T cell subset sorted from them (not recorded which). The receptors were gathered from a man younger than 30 who had mild COVID-19 (a few samples of this study predate the infection). Cell type and time point are not known.

The chain recombines TRBV6-2 or TRBV6-3 with TRBJ2-1; the D gene is possibly TRBD1 (6 bases). In germline, CDR1 is MNHEY, CDR2 SVGEGT. The CDR3 runs to 12 residues. Between the trimmed V and J ends, which lost 6 bases and 9 bases, there was a span of 12 bases. Here the CDR3 reads CASSNRVGEQFF. The CDR3 nucleotides read TGTGCCAGCAGCAACAGGGTGGGTGAGCAGTTCTTC.

CDR3 DNA: TGTGCCAGCAGTGAATTTACAGGGGGCGTCGAGACCCAGTACTTC. This gives the protein CASSEFTGGVETQYF. The chain is built from TRBV2 and TRBJ2-5; 9 positions match TRBD1. The junction had 6 bases not matched to a gene; V was cut back by 2 bases and J by 5 bases. The germline gives CDR1 SNHLY, CDR2 FYNNEI. This CDR3 spans 15 amino acids.

The chain is built from TRBV5-1 and TRBJ2-3; the D call may be TRBD1 or TRBD2 (6 bases each). This CDR3 has 15 amino acids. Trimming pared 2 bases from V and 2 bases from J, leaving 12 bases between. Germline values: CDR1 SGHRS, CDR2 YFSETQ. DNA of the CDR3: TGCGCCAGCAGCTTAGCAGGGGACTTCACAGATACGCAGTATTTT. It encodes CASSLAGDFTDTQYF.

The V gene is TRBV3-1, the J gene TRBJ2-7; unclear D gene. V shed 1 base and J shed 3 bases, with 16 bases lying between them. This CDR3 comprises 16 residues. CDR1 and CDR2 from the germline V gene are LGHDT and YNNKEL (reference sequence). For the CDR3, the DNA is TGTGCCAGCAGCCAAGTGATGGGCTTGGTGGGCTACGAGCAGTACTTC. Encoded protein: CASSQVMGLVGYEQYF.

This clonotype showed up many times. V gene TRBV3-1 combines with J gene TRBJ2-2; no clear D. CDR3 length: 21 residues. Germline loops: CDR1 LGHDT, CDR2 YNNKEL (reference sequence). V was shortened by 4 bases and J by 2 bases, with 29 bases between the two germline ends. This CDR3 is CASSPTPGTTRRSTNTGELFF. For the CDR3, the DNA is TGTGCCAGCAGCCCTACCCCGGGCACCACCAGGAGAAGTACAAACACCGGGGAGCTGTTTTTT. Complete variable domain (other parts from reference TRBV3-1 and TRBJ2-2): DTAVSQTPKYLVTQMGNDKSIKCEQNLGHDTMYWYKQDSKKFLKIMFSYNNKELIINETVPNRFSPKSPDKAHLNLHINSLELGDSAVYFCASSPTPGTTRRSTNTGELFFGEGSRLTVL.

Only a few counts were recorded for this clonotype. V is TRBV7-2 and J is TRBJ1-1; D perhaps matches TRBD1 (5 bases). V was pared by 1 base and J by 3 bases, with 9 bases between. Germline V gene data show CDR1 as SGHTA and CDR2 as FQGNSA. The CDR3 is 14 amino acids. The CDR3 DNA reads TGTGCCAGCAGCTTAGGAAGGGGTTACACTGAAGCTTTCTTT. It yields the protein CASSLGRGYTEAFF.

This clonotype showed up many times. The V and J genes are TRBV18 and TRBJ2-7, with D possibly being TRBD1 (5 bases). Trimming pared 5 bases from V and 5 bases from J, leaving 13 bases between. The germline CDR1 and CDR2 sequences are KGHSH and LQKENI. The CDR3 loop spans 13 amino acids. DNA of the CDR3: TGTGCCAGCTCAGGGAACCAGGGTGACGAGCAGTACGTC. As protein: CASSGNQGDEQYV.

The chain uses TRBV5-1 and TRBJ1-4; weak D call: TRBD1 (6 bases). From germline, CDR1 is SGHRS and CDR2 YFSETQ. Trimming removed 2 bases at V and 4 bases at J, with 9 bases between. CDR3 size: 14 residues. CDR3 bases: TGCGCCAGCAGCTTCGACAGGCTTAATGAAAAACTGTTTTTT. As protein: CASSFDRLNEKLFF.

The chain couples TRBV7-2 to TRBJ2-5; D is uncertain. The germline V gene has CDR1 SGHTA and CDR2 FQGNSA. This CDR3 is built from 13 residues. Trimming shortened V by 5 bases and J by 2 bases, and 9 bases separated the two germline ends. CDR3 coding DNA: TGTGCCAGCAGCCCAGAACTACAAGAGACCCAGTACTTC. Protein: CASSPELQETQYF.

This clonotype appeared a few times. The gene calls are TRBV20-1 and TRBJ1-2; the D is unclear. Trimming took off 3 bases at V and 5 bases at J, with 7 bases between the two ends. Germline CDR1 DFQATT, CDR2 SNEGSKA (reference sequence). This CDR3 is 11 amino acids long. The CDR3 coding sequence is TGCAGTGCTAGCAAGATTTATGGCTACACCTTC. Amino acid sequence: CSASKIYGYTF.

The CDR3 reads CSARKSAPTSYEQYV. CDR3 sequence (DNA): TGCAGTGCTAGAAAGTCAGCCCCCACTTCCTACGAGCAGTACGTC. The chain has TRBV20-1 and TRBJ2-7, with no clear D. The CDR3 totals 15 residues. The V gene's germline CDR1 is DFQATT and CDR2 SNEGSKA (reference sequence). V shed 2 bases and J shed 1 base, with 15 bases lying between them.

This clonotype was seen once. This sequence joins TRBV6-2 or TRBV6-3 and TRBJ2-1; D gene uncertain. This CDR3 is 12 amino acids long. CDR1 MNHEY and CDR2 SVGEGT come from the germline V gene. V was cut by 4 bases and J by 11 bases, with 12 bases left in between. CDR3 region: CASSSWLGKQFF. The DNA for the CDR3 is TGTGCCAGCAGTTCCTGGCTAGGGAAGCAGTTCTTC.

The chain employs TRBV7-9 and TRBJ2-1; D remains unclear. The CDR3 is made up of 16 amino acids. Trimming stripped 2 bases from V and 0 bases from J, with 11 bases between. Germline lookup yields CDR1 SEHNR and CDR2 FQNEAQ (reference sequence). CDR3: CASSLTVQSSYNEQFF. CDR3 bases: TGTGCCAGCAGCTTAACCGTCCAAAGCTCCTACAATGAGCAGTTCTTC.

This clonotype was seen a handful of times. The V and J genes are TRBV5-1 and TRBJ1-5; D is uncertain. The CDR3 has 16 amino acids. Trimming stripped 0 bases from V and 0 bases from J, with 10 bases between. CDR1 SGHRS and CDR2 YFSETQ come from the germline V gene. For the CDR3, the DNA is TGCGCCAGCAGCTTGGAGGGAGGGTATAGCAATCAGCCCCAGCATTTT. Its protein product is CASSLEGGYSNQPQHF.

There are a few counts of this clonotype. The DNA of the CDR3 is TGCGCCAGCAGCCAAGGCGGGGTCTCCTACAATGAGCAGTTCTTC. Its translation: CASSQGGVSYNEQFF. V is TRBV4-3 and J is TRBJ2-1; perhaps TRBD2 as D (6 bases). This CDR3 has 15 amino acids. The V gene's germline CDR1 is LGHNA and CDR2 YSLEER. The V end was cut by 1 base, the J end by 0 bases, with 7 bases between.

This clonotype was counted a few times. V gene TRBV29-1 combines with J gene TRBJ2-1, with D perhaps matching TRBD1 (5 bases). Trimming cost V 0 bases and J 10 bases, with 10 bases left between them. This CDR3 spans 12 amino acids. Germline CDR1 SQVTM, CDR2 ANQGSEA. The CDR3 DNA reads TGCAGCGTTGAAGATGTAAGGGGCGAGCAGTTCTTC. This sequence encodes CSVEDVRGEQFF.

In its sample, this clonotype was seen a few times. The chain employs TRBV6-4 and TRBJ2-5; 12 nucleotides line up with TRBD1. CDR3 length: 15 residues. The germline gives CDR1 MRHNA, CDR2 SNTAGT. With V trimmed by 4 bases and J by 4 bases, 4 bases remained unmatched. The CDR3 region has the DNA TGTGCCAGCAGTGCCGGGACAGGGGGCGCAGAGACCCAGTACTTC. The encoded protein is CASSAGTGGAETQYF.

The CDR3 sequence: CASFTPGRRGSYTF. The CDR3 region has the DNA TGTGCCAGCTTCACCCCCGGGCGCCGTGGTAGCTACACCTTC. This rearrangement joins TRBV27 to TRBJ1-2; no firm D call. The germline V gene encodes CDR1 MNHEY and CDR2 SMNVEV (reference sequence). The CDR3 sequence is 14 residues long. The V and J ends lost 8 bases and 9 bases respectively, with 22 bases between them.

The chain is built from TRBV7-2 and TRBJ2-3; tentatively, D is TRBD2 (7 bases). This CDR3 spans 15 amino acids. The V end lost 3 bases, the J end lost 5 bases, and 15 bases lay between the germline ends. Germline values: CDR1 SGHTA, CDR2 FQGNSA. The CDR3 bases are TGTGCCAGCAGCTTGATGGGGGGGCAGGGAGATACGCAGTATTTT. This codes for CASSLMGGQGDTQYF. Full variable domain (rest looked up from reference TRBV7-2 and TRBJ2-3): GAGVSQSPSNKVTEKGKDVELRCDPISGHTALYWYRQSLGQGLEFLIYFQGNSAPDKSGLPSDRFSAERTGGSVSTLTIQRTQQEDSAVYLCASSLMGGQGDTQYFGPGTRLTVL.

There are a few counts of this clonotype. The chain employs TRBV7-2 and TRBJ1-2; D is ambiguous. The CDR3 runs 13 residues. The germline V gene encodes CDR1 SGHTA and CDR2 FQGNSA. Between the trimmed V and J ends, which lost 4 bases and 0 bases, there was a span of 6 bases. CDR3: CASSSRSNYGYTF. CDR3 DNA: TGTGCCAGCAGCTCCAGATCTAACTATGGCTACACCTTC.

There are a few counts of this clonotype. The chain is built from TRBV7-9 and TRBJ2-3, with a tentative D call TRBD2 (5 bases). Trimming removed 5 bases from V and 1 base from J, with 13 bases in between. The CDR3 sequence is 15 residues long. Germline loops: CDR1 SEHNR, CDR2 FQNEAQ (reference sequence). CDR3 in amino acids: CASSPGMVRTDTQYF. DNA of the CDR3: TGTGCCAGCAGCCCGGGGATGGTTCGCACAGATACGCAGTATTTT.

The rearrangement links TRBV12-3 or TRBV12-4 to TRBJ2-2; no clear D gene. V gave up 6 bases and J gave up 3 bases, with 11 bases separating them. The CDR3 extends over 14 amino acids. CDR3 nucleotides: TGTGCCAGCAGCGCGACTTGGGACACCGGGGAGCTGTTTTTT. It codes for CASSATWDTGELFF.